Listed below are T cell receptor beta chains from one sample, sequenced in a study of technical replicates of blood from a few donors. Sequenced by immunoSEQ multiplex PCR; TCRdb stores in-frame clones only, minus some. The sample lists 95,000 to 100,000 clones, roughly 95% occurring once. Input material: T cells isolated from PBMCs. These receptors all come from a human donor in good health. CDR3s include the opening cysteine and the closing phenylalanine or tryptophan. D genes are given only for firm matches. Not every row has a clone size; where given, it reads once, few, many or a size class.

j_gene,d_gene,abundance,v_gene,CDR3nt,CDR3aa
TRBJ2-7,.,.,TRBV10-2,TGCGCCACCCAGGGCTCCTACGAGCAGTACTTC,CATQGSYEQYF
TRBJ2-3,TRBD1,.,TRBV5-1,TGCGCCAGCAGCTCCGGACAGGGGAGCACAGATACGCAGTATTTT,CASSSGQGSTDTQYF
TRBJ2-1,TRBD2,.,TRBV15,TGTGCCACCCGACTAGCGGGAGCCTACAATGAGCAGTTCTTC,CATRLAGAYNEQFF
TRBJ2-3,TRBD1,.,TRBV13,TGTGCCAGCAGCCACCAGGGACAGGGGGCGCAAGATACGCAGTATTTT,CASSHQGQGAQDTQYF
TRBJ2-7,.,.,TRBV19,TGTGCCAGTAGTATAGGCGGGGTACTGGCCGAGCAGTACTTC,CASSIGGVLAEQYF
TRBJ2-1,.,.,TRBV9,TGTGCCAGCAGCGTAGGTGGAGGTAGTGAGCAGTTCTTC,CASSVGGGSEQFF
TRBJ2-1,TRBD2,.,TRBV9,TGTGCCAGCAGCGTAGCAAGCGGGAGAGGCTATGAGCAGTTCTTC,CASSVASGRGYEQFF
TRBJ2-1,TRBD2,.,TRBV29-1,TGCAGCGCTAGGGACTACTCCTACAATGAGCAGTTCTTC,CSARDYSYNEQFF
TRBJ2-3,.,.,TRBV18,TGTGCCAGCTCACCGGAGGTTCGCACAGATACGCAGTATTTT,CASSPEVRTDTQYF
TRBJ1-1,TRBD1,.,TRBV7-9,TGTGCCAGCAGCTACTCAGGGGGGATTGCTTTCTTT,CASSYSGGIAFF
TRBJ1-1,TRBD1,.,TRBV5-1,TGCGCCAGCAGCTTGGGTCCAGGACAGGGGGCCTACACTGAAGCTTTCTTT,CASSLGPGQGAYTEAFF
TRBJ2-1,TRBD1,.,TRBV2,TGTGCCAGCAGTGAAGCGCTTCGGCCCCGCCAGGGGGCTATGTATGAGCAGTTCTTC,CASSEALRPRQGAMYEQFF
TRBJ2-7,TRBD2,.,TRBV4-1,TGCGCCAGCAGCCAGGTGTTCAGCGGGAGCTCCTACGAGCAGTACTTC,CASSQVFSGSSYEQYF
TRBJ1-1,TRBD1,once,TRBV10-3,TGTGCCATCAGTGAGTTCGGGGACAGGGGAGGGGCTGAAGCTTTCTTT,CAISEFGDRGGAEAFF
TRBJ2-1,TRBD2,.,TRBV5-1,TGCGCCAGCAGCTTGGCCGGCAGCGGGGGGTCCGATGAGCAGTTCTTC,CASSLAGSGGSDEQFF
TRBJ2-7,.,.,TRBV7-9,TGTGCCAGCAGCCACCAGTCATTGGCGGAAGATAATTACGAGCAGTACTTC,CASSHQSLAEDNYEQYF
TRBJ2-1,.,.,TRBV4-1,TGCGCCAGCAGCCAGAGAATGGGACTCCTCTTGTCGGATGAGCAGTTCTTC,CASSQRMGLLLSDEQFF
TRBJ2-1,TRBD1,.,TRBV4-2,TGTGCCAGCAGCCAGGGACAGGGGCGGAATGAGCAGTTCTTC,CASSQGQGRNEQFF
TRBJ1-1,.,.,TRBV6-1,TGTGCCAGCAGTGAATGGCAGGGGTTGGCTTTCTTT,CASSEWQGLAFF
TRBJ2-2,.,.,TRBV5-8,TGTGCGGAGAGGAGTTACACCGGGGAGCTGTTTTTT,CAERSYTGELFF
TRBJ2-7,.,.,TRBV6-6,TGTGCCAGCAGTTACTCGCAGTCGGTAGCAGAGGAGCAGTACTTC,CASSYSQSVAEEQYF
TRBJ1-2,.,.,TRBV28,TGTGCCAGCAGTTTAGACCCATCAGGGGCCTTGGGCTACACCTTC,CASSLDPSGALGYTF
TRBJ1-5,.,.,TRBV7-2,TGTGCCAGCAGCTTCGACAGAAATCAGCCCCAGCATTTT,CASSFDRNQPQHF
TRBJ1-6,TRBD1,.,TRBV28,TGTGCCAGCAGTCCCAGACAGGGGGCGCGTTCACCCCTCCACTTT,CASSPRQGARSPLHF
TRBJ2-5,.,.,TRBV5-1,TGCGCCAGTTTGTCCAGAGGTGGAGAGACCCAGTACTTC,CASLSRGGETQYF
TRBJ1-6,.,.,TRBV28,TGTGCCAGCAGTTTGCCCCCAGGGTTTACCCCATATGGCCTCCACTTT,CASSLPPGFTPYGLHF
TRBJ1-5,TRBD1,.,TRBV4-1,TGCGCCAGCAGCCAAGATCCCGTCAGGACAGGGGGTATTCAGCCCCAGCATTTT,CASSQDPVRTGGIQPQHF
TRBJ1-5,.,.,TRBV6-1,TGTGCCAGCAGTGCCCTAACTCAGCCCCAGCATTTT,CASSALTQPQHF
TRBJ2-7,.,once,TRBV11-3,TGTGCCAGCAGCTCCGTCGACAGTACCTACGAGCAGTACTTC,CASSSVDSTYEQYF
TRBJ2-7,.,.,TRBV11-2,TGTGCCAGCAGCGTCGGACTGGATTACGAGCAGTACTTC,CASSVGLDYEQYF
TRBJ2-1,TRBD2,.,TRBV7-9,TGTGCCAGCAGCAAACTACCGGGGACTAGCTCGGATGAGCAGTTCTTC,CASSKLPGTSSDEQFF
TRBJ2-2,.,.,TRBV7-9,TGTGCCAGCAGCTTTATACAGGGCGACACCGGGGAGCTGTTTTTT,CASSFIQGDTGELFF
TRBJ2-7,.,.,TRBV28,TGTGCCAGCAGTTTCCCGCAGGGTGGCGAGCAGTACTTC,CASSFPQGGEQYF
TRBJ1-4,TRBD1,.,TRBV5-1,TGCGCCAGCAGCTTCGGGACAGTGGCAACTAATGAAAAACTGTTTTTT,CASSFGTVATNEKLFF
TRBJ2-3,TRBD1,.,TRBV11-3,TGTGCCACCTCTAACAGGGGCCCTAGCACAGATACGCAGTATTTT,CATSNRGPSTDTQYF
TRBJ1-1,.,few,TRBV11-2,TGTGCCAGCAGCTCCTGGGGGACAGAAGCTTTCTTT,CASSSWGTEAFF
TRBJ2-1,.,.,TRBV29-1,TGCAGCGTCCGGGACTTGAACAATGAGCAGTTCTTC,CSVRDLNNEQFF
TRBJ1-5,.,.,TRBV5-5,TGTGCCAGCAGCTTGGCCTTTAACAGTCATAGCAATCAGCCCCAGCATTTT,CASSLAFNSHSNQPQHF
TRBJ2-7,.,.,TRBV18,TGTGCCAGCTCACCCTCCGGGAGCTACGAGCAGTACTTC,CASSPSGSYEQYF
TRBJ2-1,.,.,TRBV4-1,TGCGCCAGCAGCCAACAACCCATGCCACTGGTCAATGAGCAGTTCTTC,CASSQQPMPLVNEQFF
TRBJ2-1,TRBD2,.,TRBV2,TGTGCCAGCAAAACTAGCGGGAGCAATGAGCAGTTCTTC,CASKTSGSNEQFF
TRBJ2-3,.,.,TRBV27,TGTGCCAGCAGTTTAGCGGGGTTGGGCACAGATACGCAGTATTTT,CASSLAGLGTDTQYF
TRBJ1-5,.,.,TRBV6-6,TGTGCCAGCAACTCAGTCGGGACATTTAATCAGCCCCAGCATTTT,CASNSVGTFNQPQHF
TRBJ1-2,.,.,TRBV11-2,TGTGCCAGCAGCTTAGATCGAGGCAGAAACTATGGCTACACCTTC,CASSLDRGRNYGYTF
TRBJ2-2,.,.,TRBV25-1,TGTGCCAGCAGTGAAAACCTAGTCGGAGAGGTCGGGGAGCTGTTTTTT,CASSENLVGEVGELFF
TRBJ2-2,TRBD2,few,TRBV6-5,TGTGCCAGCAGGTCGGGACTAGCGGGCGACGGGGAGCTGTTTTTT,CASRSGLAGDGELFF
TRBJ2-7,.,.,TRBV1,TGCACCAGCAGCCAAGGGGACCTAGCGAGATACTACGAGCAGTACTTC,CTSSQGDLARYYEQYF
TRBJ2-7,.,.,TRBV27,TGTGCCAGCAGTTTAAAATACGGGACCTACGAGCAGTACTTC,CASSLKYGTYEQYF
TRBJ2-1,.,.,TRBV30,TGTGCCTGGAGTGGCACAGTTTCTGAGGGAAAAAGCTCCTACAATGAGCAGTTCTTC,CAWSGTVSEGKSSYNEQFF
TRBJ2-2,TRBD1,.,TRBV27,TGTGCCAGCAGTTTAACCCGCGGACAGGCAAACACCGGGGAGCTGTTTTTT,CASSLTRGQANTGELFF
TRBJ1-2,TRBD1,.,TRBV30,TGTGCCTGCCAGACAGGGAACTATGGCTACACCTTC,CACQTGNYGYTF
TRBJ2-7,TRBD1,once,TRBV9,TGTGCCAGCAGCGCCGGGACAGGGGGCGCGTACGAGCAGTACTTC,CASSAGTGGAYEQYF
TRBJ1-2,.,.,TRBV28,TGTGCCAGCAGTGAGAACCCCTCACCCTTAATCGGCTACACCTTC,CASSENPSPLIGYTF